This T cell receptor (beta chain) was captured in a study of shared clonotypes between healthy human individuals. Positive CCR7 selection of CD45RO-negative cells yielded the naive CD8 cells, and terminally differentiated effector memory CD45RA+ cells were excluded. Assay used: immunoSEQ multiplex PCR; TCRdb lists only in-frame clones, some missing. The sample lists roughly 2,000,000 clones; approximately 94% were seen once. Germline CDR1 reads MNHEY; CDR2 reads SMNVEV (reference sequence). Trimming left V 3 bases short and J 0 bases short, with 12 bases between. The CDR3 has 16 amino acids. The TCR originated in a man younger than 30 in good health. Sequences were obtained from naive CD8+ T cells sorted from blood. The chain carries TRBV27 and TRBJ1-3; no clear D. CDR3 loop: CASSFGPGSSGNTIYF. The CDR3 region has the DNA TGTGCCAGCAGTTTTGGTCCAGGAAGCTCTGGAAACACCATATATTTT.